Presented here are 12 T cell receptor beta chains from one specimen sequenced in a study of blood T cell repertoires in COVID-19. Generated by immunoSEQ multiplex PCR, the TCRdb table keeps only in-frame clones and is missing some. In the table there are over 300,000 clones, around 87% of which are singletons. The specimen was peripheral blood. Receptor source: a man aged 18 to 30 with active or convalescent COVID-19.

The chain is built from TRBV27 and TRBJ2-2; D is possibly TRBD1 (6 bases). V lost 4 bases and J 5 bases, leaving 11 bases between the germline ends. This CDR3 spans 14 amino acids. The germline V gene encodes CDR1 MNHEY and CDR2 SMNVEV (reference sequence). This CDR3 reads CASSSEQGTGELFF. The CDR3 DNA reads TGTGCCAGCAGTTCCGAGCAGGGGACCGGGGAGCTGTTTTTT.

The chain is built from TRBV2 and TRBJ2-1; D is uncertain. Germline V CDR1 and CDR2: SNHLY, FYNNEI. The V end was cut by 5 bases, the J end by 10 bases, with 9 bases between. This CDR3 has 11 residues. In DNA form, the CDR3 reads TGTGCCAGCAGTTCGAGGTCCGAGCAGTTCTTC. It translates to CASSSRSEQFF.

The J gene is TRBJ2-3, the V gene TRBV10-3, with 7 bases aligning to TRBD1. The germline V gene encodes CDR1 ENHRY and CDR2 SYGVKD. The V gene end was trimmed by 6 bases and the J gene end by 7 bases; junction bases not matched to a gene: 13. This CDR3 region has 15 residues. In DNA form, the CDR3 reads TGTGCCATCAGCTCGGACAGGTTAGACATGAATACGCAGTATTTT. Translated, it gives CAISSDRLDMNTQYF.

The chain links TRBV27 to TRBJ2-5, with TRBD1 as a possible D gene (6 bases). This CDR3 region has 15 residues. Germline V gene lookup returns CDR1 MNHEY and CDR2 SMNVEV (reference sequence). With 7 bases removed from V and 6 bases from J, the gap between germline ends came to 21 bases. The DNA of the CDR3 is TGTGCCAGCACCTCCCGTACAGGGATTTACCAGACCCAGTACTTC. Protein: CASTSRTGIYQTQYF.

The chain combines TRBV30 with TRBJ2-5, with D possibly matching TRBD1 (5 bases). The CDR3 is made up of 15 amino acids. The V gene's germline CDR1 is GTSNPN and CDR2 SVGIG (reference sequence). V lost 1 base to trimming and J lost 1 base, with 13 bases between them. In DNA form, the CDR3 reads TGTGCCTGGAGTGCCATCCAGGGTTTCCAAGAGACCCAGTACTTC. Amino acid sequence: CAWSAIQGFQETQYF.

This chain uses TRBV5-6 with TRBJ1-2; D is uncertain. The CDR3 contains 14 residues. The V and J ends lost 2 bases and 5 bases respectively, with 13 bases between them. Germline lookup yields CDR1 SGHDT and CDR2 YYEEEE. The CDR3 spells CASSFGSELYGYTF. Written as DNA, the CDR3 is TGTGCCAGCAGCTTCGGGTCGGAACTTTATGGCTACACCTTC.

This clone was found a few times. The chain employs TRBV7-9 and TRBJ1-1; D uncertain. This CDR3 contains 10 residues. Germline loops: CDR1 SEHNR, CDR2 FQNEAQ (reference sequence). V lost 5 bases and J 8 bases, leaving 6 bases between the germline ends. In DNA form, the CDR3 reads TGTGCCAGCAGCCCGTTGGAAGCTTTCTTT. It translates to CASSPLEAFF.

The chain carries TRBV6-1 and TRBJ1-2; the D is unclear. The CDR3 spans 13 residues. V was pared by 2 bases and J by 4 bases, with 8 bases between. Germline assignment: CDR1 MNHNS and CDR2 SASEGT. In DNA, the CDR3 is TGTGCCAGCAGTGAATTCTCGGGCTATGGCTACACCTTC. Its translation is CASSEFSGYGYTF.

The chain recombines TRBV6-2 or TRBV6-3 with TRBJ2-1; D is perhaps TRBD2 (6 bases). With 5 bases removed from V and 7 bases from J, the gap between germline ends came to 15 bases. The CDR3 sequence is 14 residues long. Germline CDR1 reads MNHEY; CDR2 reads SVGEGT. CDR3 nucleotide sequence: TGTGCCAGCAGTCCCCACCTTGCGGGGAATGAGCAGTTCTTC. This encodes CASSPHLAGNEQFF.

The chain has TRBV24-1 and TRBJ2-5, with TRBD2 matching over 13 bases. Germline CDR1 KGHDR, CDR2 SFDVKD. The CDR3 runs 19 residues. V shed 3 bases, J shed 3 bases, and the junction held 12 bases outside the gene matches. The CDR3 spells CATSDPLTSGRAIEETQYF. In DNA, the CDR3 is TGTGCCACCAGTGATCCACTAACTAGCGGGAGGGCCATTGAAGAGACCCAGTACTTC.

The chain has TRBV27 and TRBJ2-1, with TRBD2 as a possible D gene (7 bases). CDR3 length equals 16 residues. Trimming shortened V by 0 bases and J by 12 bases, and 21 bases separated the two germline ends. CDR1 is MNHEY and CDR2 is SMNVEV in the germline V gene (reference sequence). CDR3 DNA: TGTGCCAGCAGTTTATCCGCGGGGGCCCAGACGAGTGGGCAGTTCTTC. It yields the protein CASSLSAGAQTSGQFF.

CDR3: CASSLGPGGWEQFF. The CDR3 coding sequence is TGTGCCAGCAGCTTAGGTCCAGGGGGCTGGGAGCAGTTCTTC. V gene TRBV7-8 combines with J gene TRBJ2-1, with TRBD1 matching 8 bases. Germline loops: CDR1 SGHVS, CDR2 FQNEAQ. The CDR3 extends over 14 amino acids. After removal of 1 base from V and 10 bases from J, the junction contained 6 bases not matched to a gene.